This T cell receptor beta chain emerged from a study of CD8 T cells in ankylosing spondylitis. This clonotype showed up many times. Its matching antigen is unknown. TCRdb independently ran MiXCR on the 5' RACE reads; one entry per CDR3 protein. Of roughly 160,000 distinct CDR3 sequences in the sample, roughly 12% are singletons; the top ten hold just under 30%. The CDR3 loop spans 17 amino acids. Trimming took 4 bases from V and 0 from J; bases not matched to a gene: 5. From germline, CDR1 is WSHSY and CDR2 SAAADI. Overall study findings and caveats: Disease-linked clones were CD8+ and relatively rare in peripheral blood.

The J gene is TRBJ2-1, the V gene TRBV10-2; 11 positions agree with TRBD2. Sample: blood, either unsorted or a sorted T cell fraction (not recorded which). This receptor was obtained from a male donor with ankylosing spondylitis or in good health (not recorded which). The CDR3 region is CASSGTSGRPSYNEQFF. In nucleotides, the CDR3 is TGCGCCAGCAGTGGAACTAGCGGGAGACCCTCCTACAATGAGCAGTTCTTC.